The 8 T cell receptor beta chains below come from one sample, sequenced in a study of early T cells in non-severe SARS-CoV-2 infection. TCRdb redid the calling of the 5' RACE reads with MiXCR, one entry per CDR3 protein. The sample lists around 53,000 distinct CDR3 sequences; around 12% were seen once. Here the sequenced sample was whole blood, taken at baseline. Receptor source: an adult who was a healthcare worker with PCR-confirmed SARS-CoV-2 infection or an uninfected control (not recorded which).

V gene TRBV7-6 combines with J gene TRBJ2-3, with TRBD1 matching over 7 bases. V shed 4 bases and J 2 bases; nucleotides not matched to a gene: 9. CDR1 is SGHVS and CDR2 is FNYEAQ in the germline V gene. The CDR3 has 16 amino acids. CDR3 nucleotides: TGTGCCAGCAGCTCTATCCGGGACAGCGACACAGATACGCAGTATTTT. This encodes CASSSIRDSDTDTQYF. Full variable domain (outside the CDR3, taken from reference TRBV7-6 and TRBJ2-3): GAGVSQSPRYKVTKRGQDVALRCDPISGHVSLYWYRQALGQGPEFLTYFNYEAQQDKSGLPNDRFSAERPEGSISTLTIQRTEQRDSAMYRCASSSIRDSDTDTQYFGPGTRLTVL.

This clonotype was observed at least ten times. The chain joins TRBV2 to TRBJ2-1; 10 bases fit TRBD2. CDR1 and CDR2 (germline): SNHLY, FYNNEI. The CDR3 consists of 13 residues. V was pared by 7 bases and J by 10 bases, with 7 bases of the junction left unmatched. CDR3 in DNA: TGTGCCAGCAAGCCGGGACTAGCGCCAGAGCAGTTCTTC. Its translation: CASKPGLAPEQFF.

This clonotype turned up a few times. The chain combines TRBV4-3 with TRBJ2-2; 9 nucleotides match TRBD1. V lost 1 base and J lost 7; bases outside the gene matches: 4. Germline CDR1 LGHNA, CDR2 YSLEER. This CDR3 is built from 15 residues. For the CDR3, the DNA is TGCGCCAGCAGCCAAGGGGACAGGGATGACGGGGAGCTGTTTTTT. Residues: CASSQGDRDDGELFF.

The chain couples TRBV7-3 to TRBJ2-1, with 10 positions matching TRBD2. V gave up 5 bases and J gave up 4 bases; unmatched junction bases: 5. CDR3 length: 15 amino acids. Per germline, CDR1 SGHTA and CDR2 FQGTGA. CDR3 sequence (DNA): TGTGCCAGCAGCCGTGGACTAGCGGCGTACAATGAGCAGTTCTTC. Translation gives CASSRGLAAYNEQFF.

Many counts were recorded for this clonotype. This rearrangement joins TRBV7-2 to TRBJ1-1; D is undetermined. This CDR3 has 15 residues. V lost 4 bases and J 5 bases, leaving 17 bases between the germline ends. Germline-derived CDR1 and CDR2 are SGHTA and FQGNSA. The CDR3 sequence: CASSSMDGGRTEAFF. The DNA for the CDR3 is TGTGCCAGCAGCTCCATGGACGGTGGTAGGACTGAAGCTTTCTTT.

This clonotype was seen repeatedly, ten times or more. This chain joins TRBV28 and TRBJ2-1, with a weak D call TRBD1 (5 bases). This CDR3 has 14 amino acids. Between the trimmed V and J ends, which lost 6 bases and 2 bases, there was a span of 11 bases. Germline V CDR1 and CDR2: MDHEN, SYDVKM. In DNA form, the CDR3 reads TGTGCCAGCAGCCCACAGGCAACCTACAATGAGCAGTTCTTC. Amino acids: CASSPQATYNEQFF.

This clonotype was seen at least ten times. V is TRBV11-2 and J is TRBJ2-7; D is undetermined. The CDR3 extends over 13 amino acids. V gave up 1 base and J gave up 4 bases, with 8 bases separating them. CDR1 is SGHAT and CDR2 is FQNNGV in the germline V gene. CDR3 sequence (DNA): TGTGCCAGCAGCTTAGGAGTAGCTTACGAGCAGTACTTC. Translation: CASSLGVAYEQYF. Full variable domain (remainder filled in from reference TRBV11-2 and TRBJ2-7): EAGVAQSPRYKIIEKRQSVAFWCNPISGHATLYWYQQILGQGPKLLIQFQNNGVVDDSQLPKDRFSAERLKGVDSTLKIQPAKLEDSAVYLCASSLGVAYEQYFGPGTRLTVT.

This clonotype was seen repeatedly, ten times or more. The J gene is TRBJ2-7, the V gene TRBV6-2 or TRBV6-3; 8 positions match TRBD2. J gave up 5 bases and V 5 bases, and 8 bases lay outside the gene matches. Germline CDR1 MNHEY, CDR2 SVGEGT. This CDR3 has 14 amino acids. The CDR3, as DNA: TGTGCCAGCAGTGAACCGGGCGGGAGGAACGAGCAGTACTTC. Translated: CASSEPGGRNEQYF.